This T cell receptor (beta chain) was captured in a study of beta chain features in type 1 diabetes. Concerning this clone itself: Its antigen is not identified.

This CDR3 is built from 14 residues. CDR1 is SGHVS and CDR2 is FQNEAQ in the germline V gene. Trimming shortened V by 0 bases and J by 1 base, and 6 bases separated the two germline ends. Sorting of CD4+ naive, central memory, regulatory and stem cell-like memory cells was performed via CD45RO/CCR7/CD25/CD127/CD95/CD27. Overall study findings and caveats: In all four CD4+ subsets, TCRB CDR3 length was significantly, moderately reduced in type 1 diabetes. The study notes PCR might favor shorter templates equally in patients and controls.

cDNA synthesis used the whole RNA isolate, giving expressed TCRB sequences. Sequencing used immunoSEQ multiplex PCR; TCRdb keeps in-frame clones, though not all of them. The top ten clones hold 0.023% of a sample with 850,000 to 900,000 clones, 15% to 20% of them seen once. This clonotype was sampled from a woman aged 18-29 years in good health. The sequenced sample was naive CD4+ T cells from blood. This sequence joins TRBV7-8 and TRBJ1-2; D is uncertain. CDR3 sequence reads: CASSLASGNYGYTF. The CDR3 DNA sequence: TGTGCCAGCAGCTTAGCGTCTGGTAACTATGGCTACACCTTC.